This TCR beta chain was recorded in a study of shared clonotypes between healthy human individuals. The study's findings and limits: The study generally estimated greater richness for naive than memory subsets.

At the deep level, the assay was run. TCRdb's table, derived via immunoSEQ multiplex PCR, lists solely in-frame clones and lacks some. The sample lists a few million clones, around 90% occurring once. Trimming cost V 5 bases and J 3 bases, with 5 bases left between them. CDR1 is MDHEN and CDR2 is SYDVKM in the germline V gene. The CDR3 covers 12 residues. About this clone itself: Antigen unknown. In the same sample, other DNA sequences code for this CDR3.

This sequence originates from a man aged 18 to 29 in good health. Some clones in this sample may be carry-over from other donors' samples. V is TRBV28 and J is TRBJ2-1; D call uncertain. The sequenced sample consisted of naive CD4+ T cells from PBMCs. Subset defined: CD45RA+ positively selected. CDR3 in amino acids: CASSRNYNEQFF. For the CDR3, the DNA is TGTGCCAGCAGTCGGAACTACAATGAGCAGTTCTTC.